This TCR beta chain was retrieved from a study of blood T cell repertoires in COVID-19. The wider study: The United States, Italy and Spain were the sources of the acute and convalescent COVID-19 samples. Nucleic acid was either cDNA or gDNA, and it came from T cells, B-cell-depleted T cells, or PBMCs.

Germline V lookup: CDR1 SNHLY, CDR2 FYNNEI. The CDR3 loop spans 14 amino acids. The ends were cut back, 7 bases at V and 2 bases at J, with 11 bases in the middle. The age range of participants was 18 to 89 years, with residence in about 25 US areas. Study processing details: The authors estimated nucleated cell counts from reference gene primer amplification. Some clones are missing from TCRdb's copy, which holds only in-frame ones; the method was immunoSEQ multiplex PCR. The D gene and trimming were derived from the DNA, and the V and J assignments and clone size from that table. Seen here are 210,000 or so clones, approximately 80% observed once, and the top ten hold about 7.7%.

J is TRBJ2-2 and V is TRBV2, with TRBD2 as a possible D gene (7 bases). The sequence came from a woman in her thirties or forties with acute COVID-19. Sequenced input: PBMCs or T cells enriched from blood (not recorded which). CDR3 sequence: CASTGGANTGELFF. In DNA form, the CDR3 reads TGTGCCAGCACTGGGGGGGCTAACACCGGGGAGCTGTTTTTT.